This TCR beta chain was captured by sequencing in a study of blood T cell dynamics during melanoma immunotherapy. Broader study findings: At W3, later disease-control patients showed bifurcated PBMC repertoire changes, unlike progressors.

Assay used: immunoSEQ multiplex PCR; TCRdb lists only in-frame clones, some missing. The sample carries some 5,900 clones, approximately 85% recorded once. Time point given: pre-treatment baseline. Blood was drawn before treatment and at week 3 after checkpoint blockade. At 12 weeks after first infusion, RECIST 1.1 defined response for most patients. As regards this clone: Antigen: not known.

This CDR3 is 18 amino acids long. Trimming shortened V by 2 bases and J by 2 bases, and 22 bases separated the two germline ends. Germline CDR1 is GTSNPN and CDR2 is SVGIG (reference sequence). The chain carries TRBV30 and TRBJ1-5; maybe TRBD1 (6 bases). This specimen was blood, taken from a patient treated with checkpoint blockade. This TCR was recovered from a human donor with melanoma. Here the CDR3 reads CAWSPGAGGGIRNQPQHF. The CDR3, as DNA: TGTGCCTGGAGTCCTGGGGCAGGAGGGGGGATACGCAATCAGCCCCAGCATTTT.